This section outlines one T cell receptor (beta chain) sequence together with its context. Antigen: not known. The junction departs from the called germline gene at one end, perhaps through a read error. The data are from a study of CD8 T cells in Susac syndrome. The germline V gene encodes CDR1 SQVTM and CDR2 ANQGSEA. The CDR3 is 13 residues long. It was healthy donors who served as the controls, matched for age and sex. TEMRA cells were FACS-enriched, unlike CD8+ and CD4+ T cells, which were negatively isolated. General study findings and limits: The relatively small number of individuals in the TCR sequencing and HLA analysis was acknowledged by the study.

Roughly 0.45 to 1 ug RNA was reverse transcribed with random hexamers. An immunoSEQ multiplex PCR generated amplified TCR beta CDR3 products spanning 54 Vbeta and 13 Jbeta. Using its own MiXCR run on the immunoSEQ multiplex PCR reads, TCRdb lists one record per CDR3 protein. The sample yields tens of thousands of distinct CDR3 sequences, around 94% seen once. The origin of this receptor is a human donor in good health. V is TRBV29-1 and J is TRBJ2-1; no clear D. The sequenced sample consisted of CD8+ T cells from PBMCs. CDR3 region: CSTYPGSFNEQFF. CDR3 nucleotide sequence: TGCAGCACCTATCCCGGGTCCTTCAATGAGCAGTTCTTC.